These 15 T cell receptor beta chains originate from one sample sequenced in a study of OX40 agonist ivuxolimab in advanced cancers. The repertoire was sequenced with immunoSEQ multiplex PCR; TCRdb's copy has only in-frame clones and lacks some. The data show about 78,000 clones, approximately 90% seen once. This material consisted of CD4+ or CD8+ T cells sorted from blood, taken in a trial of the OX40 agonist ivuxolimab. These TCRs come from an adult with an advanced solid tumor such as melanoma, head and neck, liver or kidney cancer.

The chain carries TRBV7-8 and TRBJ1-1; 7 positions agree with TRBD1. The J segment lost 0 bases and the V segment lost 0 bases, leaving 7 bases of the junction unmatched. The CDR3 is 17 residues long. Per germline, CDR1 SGHVS and CDR2 FQNEAQ. This CDR3 reads CASSLALRGGLNTEAFF. CDR3 in DNA: TGTGCCAGCAGCTTAGCCCTCAGGGGGGGTTTGAACACTGAAGCTTTCTTT.

J is TRBJ1-1 and V is TRBV7-9; the D is unclear. The CDR3 runs 14 residues. The germline V gene has CDR1 SEHNR and CDR2 FQNEAQ (reference sequence). The V gene lost 4 bases and the J gene lost 7 bases, with 16 bases spanning the gap. CDR3 residues: CASSSLLSTVEAFF. DNA for the CDR3: TGTGCCAGCAGCTCCCTCCTATCGACGGTTGAAGCTTTCTTT.

The V call is TRBV5-1, the J call TRBJ2-3; D is possibly TRBD2 (6 bases). The ends were cut back, 3 bases at V and 0 bases at J, with 11 bases in the middle. Germline CDR1 and CDR2: SGHRS and YFSETQ. The CDR3 contains 15 residues. The CDR3 DNA reads TGCGCCAGCAGCTCGGGACTCATTAGCACAGATACGCAGTATTTT. It codes for CASSSGLISTDTQYF.

The chain joins TRBV6-6 to TRBJ2-7, with D maybe TRBD2 (6 bases). From germline, CDR1 is MNHNY and CDR2 SVGAGI (reference sequence). The CDR3 covers 16 residues. V shed 6 bases and J shed 0 bases, with 18 bases lying between them. As DNA, the CDR3 is TGTGCCAGCAGAGCCTCCGGGACTGCTAGCTCCTACGAGCAGTACTTC. This translates into CASRASGTASSYEQYF.

V gene TRBV7-9 combines with J gene TRBJ2-3; maybe TRBD2 (5 bases). Germline CDR1 reads SEHNR; CDR2 reads FQNEAQ (reference sequence). Trimming took 6 bases from V and 1 from J, leaving 14 bases between them. The length of the CDR3 is 15 residues. CDR3 DNA: TGTGCCAGCAGTTGGATAGCGCCAGGCACAGATACGCAGTATTTT. Translation: CASSWIAPGTDTQYF.

The chain employs TRBV28 and TRBJ1-2; D is ambiguous. V lost 2 bases and J 8 bases, leaving 15 bases between the germline ends. CDR3 length: 14 residues. Looked up from germline, CDR1 is MDHEN and CDR2 is SYDVKM. CDR3 region: CASSLTAGLLGYTF. The CDR3 DNA follows: TGTGCCAGCAGTTTAACCGCCGGACTTCTGGGCTACACCTTC.

This chain joins TRBV5-4 and TRBJ2-7, with D maybe TRBD1 (6 bases). In germline, CDR1 is SGHNT, CDR2 YYREEE (reference sequence). Trimming left V 3 bases short and J 3 bases short, with 16 bases between. This CDR3 is 15 amino acids long. CDR3 coding DNA: TGTGCCAGCAGCTCACGCAGGGGTCCTGGCTACGAGCAGTACTTC. It translates to CASSSRRGPGYEQYF.

The CDR3: CAISESVGDTQYF. DNA for the CDR3: TGTGCCATCAGTGAGTCGGTGGGGGATACGCAGTATTTT. V is TRBV10-3 and J is TRBJ2-3; the D is unclear. From germline, CDR1 is ENHRY and CDR2 SYGVKD. V lost 0 bases and J 6 bases, leaving 7 bases between the germline ends. The CDR3 is 13 residues long.

The rearrangement links TRBV10-1 to TRBJ2-2; a possible D gene is TRBD2 (7 bases). The CDR3 has 16 amino acids. CDR1 and CDR2 from the germline V gene are WNHNN and SYGVQD (reference sequence). Between the trimmed V and J ends, which lost 6 bases and 5 bases, there was a span of 19 bases. In nucleotides, the CDR3 is TGCGCCAGCAGCCTAGCTACGGGGGGCGGTACCGGGGAGCTGTTTTTT. As protein: CASSLATGGGTGELFF.

The rearrangement links TRBV5-1 to TRBJ1-5; unclear D gene. V shed 0 bases and J shed 0 bases, with 7 bases lying between them. Germline V gene sequence: CDR1 SGHRS, CDR2 YFSETQ. This CDR3 has 15 amino acids. The CDR3 sequence: CASSLGLSSNQPQHF. As DNA, the CDR3 is TGCGCCAGCAGCTTGGGACTCAGTAGCAATCAGCCCCAGCATTTT.

The chain employs TRBV5-6 and TRBJ1-2; D is undetermined. Trimming stripped 0 bases from V and 5 bases from J, with 8 bases between. Germline CDR1 reads SGHDT; CDR2 reads YYEEEE. This CDR3 is 13 amino acids long. The CDR3 region is CASSLGFWYGYTF. Here the CDR3 DNA reads TGTGCCAGCAGCTTGGGTTTTTGGTATGGCTACACCTTC.

The chain carries TRBV19 and TRBJ1-1, with no clear D. The CDR3 is 14 residues long. V lost 7 bases to trimming and J lost 4 bases, with 16 bases between them. CDR1 and CDR2 (germline): LNHDA, SQIVND (reference sequence). For the CDR3, the DNA is TGTGCCAGTAATCCATCGCCCCTGGGCACTGAAGCTTTCTTT. Protein product: CASNPSPLGTEAFF.

On this clone: An end of the junction does not agree with germline; a read error may underlie this. This chain connects TRBV28 to TRBJ1-2; D remains ambiguous. CDR3 length: 12 amino acids. The V gene's germline CDR1 is MDHEN and CDR2 SYDVKM. The CDR3 region is CASRSQSPFLLF. The CDR3 DNA sequence: TGTGCCAGCAGGTCACAGTCCCCGTTTTTGCTCTTC.

In nucleotides, the CDR3 is TGTGCCAGCACCGTGGACAGTGGGGGAAACAATGAGCAGTTCTTC. The encoded protein is CASTVDSGGNNEQFF. This rearrangement joins TRBV6-5 to TRBJ2-1; weak D call: TRBD1 (6 bases). V lost 7 bases, J lost 5 bases, and 18 bases lay in between. Germline V gene sequence: CDR1 MNHEY, CDR2 SVGAGI. The CDR3 is made up of 15 amino acids.

The rearrangement joins TRBV19 to TRBJ1-2; unclear D gene. This CDR3 comprises 13 residues. Trimming shortened V by 2 bases and J by 10 bases, and 14 bases separated the two germline ends. The germline CDR1 and CDR2 sequences are LNHDA and SQIVND (reference sequence). The CDR3 sequence: CASSIRQLGDYTF. In DNA form, the CDR3 reads TGTGCCAGTAGTATACGGCAGCTCGGGGACTACACCTTC.